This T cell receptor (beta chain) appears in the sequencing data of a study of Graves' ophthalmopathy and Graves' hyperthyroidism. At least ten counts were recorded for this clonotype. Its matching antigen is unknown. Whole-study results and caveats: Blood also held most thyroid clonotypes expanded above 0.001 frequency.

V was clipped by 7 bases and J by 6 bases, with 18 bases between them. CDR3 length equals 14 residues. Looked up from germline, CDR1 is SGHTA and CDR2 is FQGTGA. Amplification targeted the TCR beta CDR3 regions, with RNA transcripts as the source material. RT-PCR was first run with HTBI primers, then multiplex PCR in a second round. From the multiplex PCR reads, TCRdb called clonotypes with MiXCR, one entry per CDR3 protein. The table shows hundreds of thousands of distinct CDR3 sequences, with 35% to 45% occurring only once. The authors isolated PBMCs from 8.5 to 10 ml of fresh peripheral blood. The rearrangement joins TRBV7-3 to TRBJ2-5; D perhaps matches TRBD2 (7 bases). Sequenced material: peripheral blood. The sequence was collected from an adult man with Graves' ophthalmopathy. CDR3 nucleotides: TGTGCCAGCACCATAAGGGGGGGCGGAAAGACCCAGTACTTC. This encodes CASTIRGGGKTQYF.